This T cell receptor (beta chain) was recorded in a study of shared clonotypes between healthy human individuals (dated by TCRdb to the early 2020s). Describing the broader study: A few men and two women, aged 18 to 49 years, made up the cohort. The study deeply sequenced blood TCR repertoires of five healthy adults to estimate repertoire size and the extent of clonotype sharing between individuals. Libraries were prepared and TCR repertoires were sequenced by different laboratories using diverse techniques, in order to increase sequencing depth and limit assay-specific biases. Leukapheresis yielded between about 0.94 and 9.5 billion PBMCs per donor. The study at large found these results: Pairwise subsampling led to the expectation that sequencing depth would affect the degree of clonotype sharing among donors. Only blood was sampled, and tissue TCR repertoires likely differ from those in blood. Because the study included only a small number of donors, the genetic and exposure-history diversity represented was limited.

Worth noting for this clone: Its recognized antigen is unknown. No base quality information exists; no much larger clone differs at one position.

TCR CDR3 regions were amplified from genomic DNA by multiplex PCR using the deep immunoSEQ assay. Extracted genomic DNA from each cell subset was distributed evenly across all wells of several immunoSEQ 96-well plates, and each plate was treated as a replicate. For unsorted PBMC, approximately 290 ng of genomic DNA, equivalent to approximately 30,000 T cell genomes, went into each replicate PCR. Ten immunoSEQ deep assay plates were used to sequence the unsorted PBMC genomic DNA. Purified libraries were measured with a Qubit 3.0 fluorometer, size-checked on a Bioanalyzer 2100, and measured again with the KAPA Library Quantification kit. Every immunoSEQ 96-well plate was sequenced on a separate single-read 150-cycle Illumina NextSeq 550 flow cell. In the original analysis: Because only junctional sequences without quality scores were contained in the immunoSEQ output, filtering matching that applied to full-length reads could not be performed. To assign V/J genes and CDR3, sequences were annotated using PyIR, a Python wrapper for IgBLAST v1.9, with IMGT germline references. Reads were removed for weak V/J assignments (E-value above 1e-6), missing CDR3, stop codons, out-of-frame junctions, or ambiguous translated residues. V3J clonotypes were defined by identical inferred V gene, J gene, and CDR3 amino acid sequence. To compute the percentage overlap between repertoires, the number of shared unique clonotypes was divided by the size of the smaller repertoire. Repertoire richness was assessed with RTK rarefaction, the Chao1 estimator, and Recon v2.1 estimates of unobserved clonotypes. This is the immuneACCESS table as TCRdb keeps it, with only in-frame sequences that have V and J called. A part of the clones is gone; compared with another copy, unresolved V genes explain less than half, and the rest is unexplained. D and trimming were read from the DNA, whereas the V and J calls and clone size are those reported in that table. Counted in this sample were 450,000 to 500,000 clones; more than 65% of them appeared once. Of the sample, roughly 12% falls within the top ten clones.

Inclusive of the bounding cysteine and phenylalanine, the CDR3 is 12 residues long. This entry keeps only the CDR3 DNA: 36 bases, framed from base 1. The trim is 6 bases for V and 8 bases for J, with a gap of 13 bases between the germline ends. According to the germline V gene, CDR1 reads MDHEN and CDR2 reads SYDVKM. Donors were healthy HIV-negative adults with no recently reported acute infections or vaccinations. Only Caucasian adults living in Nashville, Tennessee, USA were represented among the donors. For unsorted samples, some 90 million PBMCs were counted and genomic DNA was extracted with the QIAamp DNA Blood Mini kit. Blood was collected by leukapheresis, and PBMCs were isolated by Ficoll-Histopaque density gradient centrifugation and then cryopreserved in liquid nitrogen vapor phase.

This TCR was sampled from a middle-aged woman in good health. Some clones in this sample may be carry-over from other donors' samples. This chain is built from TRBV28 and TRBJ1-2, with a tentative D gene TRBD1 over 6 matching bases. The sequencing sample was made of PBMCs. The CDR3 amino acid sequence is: CASRTGGEGYTF. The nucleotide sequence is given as TGTGCCAGCAGGACAGGCGGGGAAGGCTACACCTTC.